A single sample is the source of the 6 T cell receptor beta chains below, sequenced in a study of T cells after yellow fever vaccination. MiXCR, applied by TCRdb to the 5' RACE reads, yields one record per CDR3 protein. The data contain tens of thousands of distinct CDR3 sequences, around 7% of them singletons. This specimen was CD8+ T cells sorted from PBMCs, taken on the day of the yellow fever booster vaccination. The receptor source for this set is a man under 40 who received the YFV17D yellow fever vaccine.

The chain has TRBV6-6 and TRBJ2-7; 11 positions match TRBD1. Germline CDR1 reads MNHNY; CDR2 reads SVGAGI (reference sequence). CDR3 length equals 13 residues. V shed 6 bases, J shed 6 bases, and the junction held 4 bases outside the gene matches. DNA for the CDR3: TGTGCCAGCAGGACAGGGACAGGGGGCGAGCAGTACTTC. Its protein is CASRTGTGGEQYF.

The chain carries TRBV20-1 and TRBJ2-1; 11 positions match TRBD2. The germline gives CDR1 DFQATT, CDR2 SNEGSKA (reference sequence). This CDR3 contains 14 residues. The junction had 6 bases not matched to a gene; V was cut back by 6 bases and J by 5 bases. In nucleotides, the CDR3 is TGCAGTGCAACCCGACTAGCGGGAAACAATGAGCAGTTCTTC. It specifies CSATRLAGNNEQFF.

This clonotype has more than one count but fewer than ten. The chain uses TRBV6-5 and TRBJ2-7, with a tentative D call TRBD1 (6 bases). Deletions cut 2 bases from V and 0 bases from J, with 11 bases between. From germline, CDR1 is MNHEY and CDR2 SVGAGI. CDR3 length: 15 amino acids. CDR3 nucleotide sequence: TGTGCCAGCAGTTACGGTCAGGGGAGCTCCTACGAGCAGTACTTC. Protein: CASSYGQGSSYEQYF.

This clonotype turned up a few times. This chain links TRBV18 with TRBJ2-7; D possibly uses TRBD1 or TRBD2 (5 bases each). Looked up from germline, CDR1 is KGHSH and CDR2 is LQKENI. The CDR3 runs to 12 residues. The germline V and J ends were trimmed by 3 bases and 6 bases, with 9 bases remaining between them. CDR3 nucleotide sequence: TGTGCCAGCTCACCGGGGGAGCCCGAGCAGTACTTC. Protein sequence: CASSPGEPEQYF.

This clonotype came up a few times. The V gene is TRBV12-3 or TRBV12-4, the J gene TRBJ2-1; the match to TRBD1 covers 12 bases. The CDR3 is 16 residues long. V lost 4 bases, J lost 14 bases, and 15 bases stayed unmatched. DNA for the CDR3: TGTGCCAGCAGTTCCAAATCGAACCGGGACAGGGGGCAGGAGTTCTTC. Its translation: CASSSKSNRDRGQEFF.

This clonotype was seen only a few times. The genes are TRBV4-3 and TRBJ1-1; D gene ambiguous. Trimming cost V 1 base and J 0 bases, with 9 bases left between them. This CDR3 is 15 amino acids long. Germline V gives CDR1 LGHNA, CDR2 YSLEER. In DNA, the CDR3 is TGCGCCAGCAGCCAAGCGAGGTTAATGAACACTGAAGCTTTCTTT. This translates into CASSQARLMNTEAFF.